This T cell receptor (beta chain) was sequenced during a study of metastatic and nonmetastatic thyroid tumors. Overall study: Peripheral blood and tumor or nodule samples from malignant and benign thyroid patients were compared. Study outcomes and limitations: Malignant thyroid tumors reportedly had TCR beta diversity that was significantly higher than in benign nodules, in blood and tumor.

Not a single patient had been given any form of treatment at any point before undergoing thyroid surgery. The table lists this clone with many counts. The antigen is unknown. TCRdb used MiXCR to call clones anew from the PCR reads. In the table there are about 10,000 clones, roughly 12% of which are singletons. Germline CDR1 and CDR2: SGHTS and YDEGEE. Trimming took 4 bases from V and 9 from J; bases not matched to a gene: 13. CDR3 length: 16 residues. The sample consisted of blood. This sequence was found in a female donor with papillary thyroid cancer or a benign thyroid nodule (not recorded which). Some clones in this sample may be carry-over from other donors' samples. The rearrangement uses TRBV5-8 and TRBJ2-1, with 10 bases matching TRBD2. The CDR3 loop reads CASSIPRAGGLGEQFF. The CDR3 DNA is TGTGCCAGCAGCATCCCTAGAGCGGGGGGGTTGGGTGAGCAGTTCTTC.